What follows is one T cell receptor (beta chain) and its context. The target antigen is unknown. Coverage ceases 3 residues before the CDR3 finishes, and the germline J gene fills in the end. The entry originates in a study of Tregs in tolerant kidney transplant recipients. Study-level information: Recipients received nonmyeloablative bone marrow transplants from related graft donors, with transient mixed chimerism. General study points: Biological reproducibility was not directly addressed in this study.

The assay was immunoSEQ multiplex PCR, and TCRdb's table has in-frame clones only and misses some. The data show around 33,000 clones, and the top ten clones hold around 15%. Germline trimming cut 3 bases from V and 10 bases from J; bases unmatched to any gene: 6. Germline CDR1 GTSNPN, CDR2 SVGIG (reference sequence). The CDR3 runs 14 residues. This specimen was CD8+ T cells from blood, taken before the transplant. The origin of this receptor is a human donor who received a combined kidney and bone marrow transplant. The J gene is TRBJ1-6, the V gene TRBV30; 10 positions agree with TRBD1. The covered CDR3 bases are TGTGCCTGGAGGGGAGGGACAGGGGTCTCACCC. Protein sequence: CAWRGGTGVSP. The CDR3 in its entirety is CAWRGGTGVSPLHF.